The 9 T cell receptor beta chains below were found in one sample sequenced in a study of T-cell memory formation after mild COVID-19. TCRdb itself ran the 5' RACE reads through MiXCR, one entry per CDR3 protein. The profile shows 470,000 or so distinct CDR3 sequences, approximately 25% of them singletons. Sequenced: PBMCs or a T cell subset sorted from them (not recorded which). These receptors were obtained from an adult woman who had mild COVID-19 (a few samples of this study predate the infection). Cell type and time point are not known.

This clonotype has more than one count but fewer than ten. This rearrangement joins TRBV4-1 to TRBJ1-5, with 9 bases lining up with TRBD1. The CDR3 has 18 amino acids. Trimming cost V 6 bases and J 0 bases; bases outside gene matches: 12. Germline CDR1 MGHRA, CDR2 YSYEKL. In DNA, the CDR3 is TGCGCCAGCAGTCCTCTGGGGACAGGGCGATATAGCAATCAGCCCCAGCATTTT. This codes for CASSPLGTGRYSNQPQHF.

This clonotype was picked up a small number of times. The gene calls are TRBV29-1 and TRBJ2-2, with unresolved D. The CDR3 contains 12 residues. V shed 7 bases and J shed 8 bases, with 14 bases lying between them. Germline V gives CDR1 SQVTM, CDR2 ANQGSEA. The CDR3 loop reads CSATALAGELFF. CDR3 nucleotide sequence: TGCAGCGCTACGGCTCTCGCGGGGGAGCTGTTTTTT.

The rearrangement joins TRBV2 to TRBJ2-5; D is perhaps TRBD2 (6 bases). The V end was cut by 5 bases, the J end by 1 base, with 17 bases between. CDR3 length: 16 residues. Germline CDR1 and CDR2: SNHLY and FYNNEI. DNA of the CDR3: TGTGCCAGCAGTCCAAGAGCGGGTCGAGGCCAAGAGACCCAGTACTTC. Translating it yields CASSPRAGRGQETQYF.

The chain links TRBV12-3 or TRBV12-4 to TRBJ2-7, with 10 bases fitting TRBD1. The CDR3 length is 15 residues. With V trimmed by 5 bases and J by 4 bases, 8 bases remained unmatched. The CDR3 loop is CASSTRTGGLYEQYF. In nucleotides, the CDR3 is TGTGCCAGCAGTACCCGGACAGGGGGTTTGTACGAGCAGTACTTC.

This clonotype was picked up a small number of times. The chain uses TRBV12-3 or TRBV12-4 and TRBJ1-2; D is perhaps TRBD1 (5 bases). V lost 5 bases and J lost 0, with 19 bases in between. The CDR3 has 17 residues. CDR3 amino acids: CASSVRETGASNYGYTF. The CDR3, as DNA: TGTGCCAGCAGTGTTAGAGAAACAGGAGCGTCTAACTATGGCTACACCTTC.

This clonotype appeared a few times. The gene calls are TRBV5-6 and TRBJ1-2; no firm D call. V was cut by 1 base and J by 5 bases, with 9 bases left in between. The CDR3 contains 13 residues. Per the germline V gene, CDR1 is SGHDT and CDR2 is YYEEEE. The CDR3 protein is CASSLTWGYGYTF. CDR3 nucleotides: TGTGCCAGCAGCTTGACCTGGGGTTATGGCTACACCTTC. Supplemented by reference TRBV5-6 and TRBJ1-2, the full variable domain reads DAGVTQSPTHLIKTRGQQVTLRCSPKSGHDTVSWYQQALGQGPQFIFQYYEEEERQRGNFPDRFSGHQFPNYSSELNVNALLLGDSALYLCASSLTWGYGYTFGSGTRLTVV.

V gene TRBV21-1 combines with J gene TRBJ2-7. TRBV21-1 corresponds to a pseudogene. The CDR3 totals 14 residues. The CDR3 DNA reads as TGTGCCAGCAGCAAAGTTTCAGGTGCCTACGAGCAGTACTTC. This codes for CASSKVSGAYEQYF.

This clonotype was picked up a small number of times. This rearrangement joins TRBV7-9 to TRBJ2-2; perhaps TRBD2 as D (5 bases). The CDR3 consists of 15 residues. Germline CDR1 is SEHNR and CDR2 is FQNEAQ (reference sequence). V shed 4 bases and J shed 6 bases, with 15 bases lying between them. The CDR3 region is CASSYPGSMAGELFF. The CDR3 DNA reads as TGTGCCAGCAGCTACCCGGGATCGATGGCCGGGGAGCTGTTTTTT.

The chain is built from TRBV12-3 or TRBV12-4 and TRBJ2-7, with 7 bases that match TRBD2. V gave up 5 bases and J gave up 2 bases; unmatched junction bases: 15. CDR3 length: 17 residues. CDR3 bases: TGTGCCAGCAGTCCTTACTCTAGCGGAGCACGACCCTACGAGCAGTACTTC. Its translation: CASSPYSSGARPYEQYF.